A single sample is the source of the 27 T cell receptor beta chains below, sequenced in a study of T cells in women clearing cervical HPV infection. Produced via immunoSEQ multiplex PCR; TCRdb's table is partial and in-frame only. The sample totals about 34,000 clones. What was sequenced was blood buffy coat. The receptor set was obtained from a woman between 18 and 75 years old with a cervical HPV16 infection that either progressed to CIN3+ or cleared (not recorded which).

Partial CDR3 DNA: TGCAGTGCTAGGGGGGACTACGCCCGTGGC. Translation: CSARGDYARG. The CDR3 in full is CSARGDYARGYTF. The rearrangement joins TRBV20-1 to TRBJ1-2, with D perhaps TRBD1 (5 bases). Sequencing ends 3 residues short of the CDR3 end; the germline J gene provides the rest. V lost 3 bases and J 7 bases, leaving 15 bases between the germline ends. The V gene's germline CDR1 is DFQATT and CDR2 SNEGSKA (reference sequence). This CDR3 comprises 13 residues.

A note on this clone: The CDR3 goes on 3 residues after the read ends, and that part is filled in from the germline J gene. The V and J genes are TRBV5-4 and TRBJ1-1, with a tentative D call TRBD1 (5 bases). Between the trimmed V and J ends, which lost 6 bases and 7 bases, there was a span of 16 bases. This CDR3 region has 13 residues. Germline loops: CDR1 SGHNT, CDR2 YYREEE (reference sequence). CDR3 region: CASKKGRADEAFF. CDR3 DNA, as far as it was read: TGTGCCAGCAAAAAGGGCAGGGCCGATGAA.

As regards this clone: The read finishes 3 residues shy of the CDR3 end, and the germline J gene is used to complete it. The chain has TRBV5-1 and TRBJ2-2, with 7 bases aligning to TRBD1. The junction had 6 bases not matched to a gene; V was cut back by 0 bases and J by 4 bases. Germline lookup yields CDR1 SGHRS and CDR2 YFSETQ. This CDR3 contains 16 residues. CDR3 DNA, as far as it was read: TGCGCCAGCAGCTTGGGACAGGGACGTGGCACCGGGGAG. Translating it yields CASSLGQGRGTGE. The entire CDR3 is CASSLGQGRGTGELFF.

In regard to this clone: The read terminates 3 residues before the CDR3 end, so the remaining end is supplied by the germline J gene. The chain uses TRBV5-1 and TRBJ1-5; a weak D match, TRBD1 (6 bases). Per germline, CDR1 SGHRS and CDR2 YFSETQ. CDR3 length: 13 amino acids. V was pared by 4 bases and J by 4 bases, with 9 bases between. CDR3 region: CASSLQGNQPQHF. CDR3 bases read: TGCGCCAGCAGCCTGCAGGGGAATCAGCCC. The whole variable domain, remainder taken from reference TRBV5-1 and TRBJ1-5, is KAGVTQTPRYLIKTRGQQVTLSCSPISGHRSVSWYQQTPGQGLQFLFEYFSETQRNKGNFPGRFSGRQFSNSRSEMNVSTLELGDSALYLCASSLQGNQPQHFGDGTRLSIL.

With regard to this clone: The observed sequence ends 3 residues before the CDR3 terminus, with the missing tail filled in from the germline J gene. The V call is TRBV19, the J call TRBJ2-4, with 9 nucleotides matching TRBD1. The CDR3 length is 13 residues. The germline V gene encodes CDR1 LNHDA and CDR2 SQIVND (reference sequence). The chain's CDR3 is CASNRGRGYGQYF. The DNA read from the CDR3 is TGTGCCAGTAACAGGGGGCGCGGCTATGGT.

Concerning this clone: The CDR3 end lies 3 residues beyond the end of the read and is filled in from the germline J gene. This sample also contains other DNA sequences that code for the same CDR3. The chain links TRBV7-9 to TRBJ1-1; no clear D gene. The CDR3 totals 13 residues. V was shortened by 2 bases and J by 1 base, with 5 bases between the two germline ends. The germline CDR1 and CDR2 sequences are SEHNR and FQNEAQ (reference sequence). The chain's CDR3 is CASSLTGNTEAFF. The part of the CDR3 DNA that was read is TGTGCCAGCAGCTTAACGGGGAACACTGAA. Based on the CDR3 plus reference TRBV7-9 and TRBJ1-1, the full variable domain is DTGVSQNPRHKITKRGQNVTFRCDPISEHNRLYWYRQTLGQGPEFLTYFQNEAQLEKSRLLSDRFSAERPKGSFSTLEIQRTEQGDSAMYLCASSLTGNTEAFFGQGTRLTVV.

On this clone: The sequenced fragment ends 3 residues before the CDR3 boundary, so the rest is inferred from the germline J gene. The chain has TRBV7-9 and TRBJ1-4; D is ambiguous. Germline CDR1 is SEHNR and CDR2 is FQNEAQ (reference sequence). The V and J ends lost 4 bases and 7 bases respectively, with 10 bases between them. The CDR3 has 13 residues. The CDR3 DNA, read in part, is TGTGCCAGCAGCTCAACAAGGTTTGAAAAA. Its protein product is CASSSTRFEK. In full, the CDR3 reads CASSSTRFEKLFF.

CDR3 DNA (partial): TGTGCCAGCAGGGAACTCCAAAGCTCACCC. Translating it yields CASRELQSSP. The whole CDR3 region reads CASRELQSSPLHF. V usage is TRBV6-1 and J usage is TRBJ1-6; no firm D call. The CDR3 is cut off 3 residues early in the read; its end comes from the germline J gene. CDR1 is MNHNS, CDR2 SASEGT, per germline. The CDR3 sequence is 13 residues long. V lost 6 bases and J 10 bases, leaving 13 bases between the germline ends.

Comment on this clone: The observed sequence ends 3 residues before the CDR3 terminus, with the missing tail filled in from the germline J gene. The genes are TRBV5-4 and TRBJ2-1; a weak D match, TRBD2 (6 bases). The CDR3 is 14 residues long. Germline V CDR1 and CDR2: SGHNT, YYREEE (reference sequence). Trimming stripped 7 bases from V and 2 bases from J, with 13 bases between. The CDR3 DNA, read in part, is TGTGCCAGCTTCGGGGACTTTACCTACAATGAG. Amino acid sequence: CASFGDFTYNE. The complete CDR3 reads CASFGDFTYNEQFF.

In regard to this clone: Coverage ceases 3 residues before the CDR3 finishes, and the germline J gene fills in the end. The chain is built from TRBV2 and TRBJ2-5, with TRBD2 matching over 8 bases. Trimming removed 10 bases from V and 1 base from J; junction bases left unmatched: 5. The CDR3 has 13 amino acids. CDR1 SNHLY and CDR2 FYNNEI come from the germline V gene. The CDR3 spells CATGLAIQETQYF. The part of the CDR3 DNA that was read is TGTGCCACCGGACTAGCTATCCAAGAGACC.

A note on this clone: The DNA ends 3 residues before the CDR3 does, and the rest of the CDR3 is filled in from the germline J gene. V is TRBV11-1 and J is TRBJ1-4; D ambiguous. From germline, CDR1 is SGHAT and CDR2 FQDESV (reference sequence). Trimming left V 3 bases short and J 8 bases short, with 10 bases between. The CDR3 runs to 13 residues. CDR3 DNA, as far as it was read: TGTGCCAGCAGCTTGAGGGTTGGGGAAAAA. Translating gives CASSLRVGEK. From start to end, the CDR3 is CASSLRVGEKLFF.

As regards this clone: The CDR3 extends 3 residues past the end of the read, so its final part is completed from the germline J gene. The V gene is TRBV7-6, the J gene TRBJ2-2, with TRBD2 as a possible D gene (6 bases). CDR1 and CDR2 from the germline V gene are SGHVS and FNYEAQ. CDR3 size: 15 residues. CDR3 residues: CASSLRGRQNSPLFF. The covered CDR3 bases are TGTGCCAGCAGCTTACGGGGGAGGCAAAATTCACCG.

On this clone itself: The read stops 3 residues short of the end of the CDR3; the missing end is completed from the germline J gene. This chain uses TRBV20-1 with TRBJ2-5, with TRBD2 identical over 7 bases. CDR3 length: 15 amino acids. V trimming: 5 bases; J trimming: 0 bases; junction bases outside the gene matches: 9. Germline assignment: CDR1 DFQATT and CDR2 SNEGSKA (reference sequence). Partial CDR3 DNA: TGCAGTGCTCCAATTCCCAGCGGGGACCAAGAGACC. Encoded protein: CSAPIPSGDQET. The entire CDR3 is CSAPIPSGDQETQYF.

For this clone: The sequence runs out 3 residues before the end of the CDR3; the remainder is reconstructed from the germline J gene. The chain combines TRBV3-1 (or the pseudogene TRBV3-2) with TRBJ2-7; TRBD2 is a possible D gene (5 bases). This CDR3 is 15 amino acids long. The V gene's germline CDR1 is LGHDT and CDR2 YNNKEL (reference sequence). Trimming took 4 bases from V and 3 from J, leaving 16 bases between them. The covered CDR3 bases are TGTGCCAGCAGCCGCACAGAGCTACGGGGCTACGAG. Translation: CASSRTELRGYE. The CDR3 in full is CASSRTELRGYEQYF.

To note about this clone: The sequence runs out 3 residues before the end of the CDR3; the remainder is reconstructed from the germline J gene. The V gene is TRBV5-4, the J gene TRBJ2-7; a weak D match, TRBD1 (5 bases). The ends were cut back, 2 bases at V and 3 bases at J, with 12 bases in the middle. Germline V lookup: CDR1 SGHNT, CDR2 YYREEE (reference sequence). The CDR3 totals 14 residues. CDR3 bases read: TGTGCCAGCAGCTTACGGAACCAGGGCTACGAG. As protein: CASSLRNQGYE. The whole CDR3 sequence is CASSLRNQGYEQYF.

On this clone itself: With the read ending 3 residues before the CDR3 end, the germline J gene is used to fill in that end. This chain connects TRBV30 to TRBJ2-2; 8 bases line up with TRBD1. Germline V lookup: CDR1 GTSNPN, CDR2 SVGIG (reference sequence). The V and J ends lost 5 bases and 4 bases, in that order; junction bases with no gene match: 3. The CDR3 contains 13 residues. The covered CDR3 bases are TGTGCCTGGGACAGGGGAGGCACCGGGGAG. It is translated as CAWDRGGTGE. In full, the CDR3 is CAWDRGGTGELFF.

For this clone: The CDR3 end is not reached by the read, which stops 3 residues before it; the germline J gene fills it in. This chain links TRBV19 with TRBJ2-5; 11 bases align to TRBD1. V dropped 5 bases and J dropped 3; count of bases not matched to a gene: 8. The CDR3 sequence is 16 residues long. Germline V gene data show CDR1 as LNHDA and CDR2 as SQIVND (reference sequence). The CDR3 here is CASSSPGTGGKETQYF. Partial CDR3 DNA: TGTGCCAGTAGTTCCCCCGGGACAGGGGGGAAAGAGACC.

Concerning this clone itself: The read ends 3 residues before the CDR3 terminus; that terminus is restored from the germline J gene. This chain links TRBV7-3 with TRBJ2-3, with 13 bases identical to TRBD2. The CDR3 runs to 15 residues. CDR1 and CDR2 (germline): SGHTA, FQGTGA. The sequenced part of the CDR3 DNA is TGTGCCAGCAGGTGGACTAGCGGGGGCGAAGAGACG. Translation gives CASRWTSGGEET. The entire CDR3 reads CASRWTSGGEETQYF.

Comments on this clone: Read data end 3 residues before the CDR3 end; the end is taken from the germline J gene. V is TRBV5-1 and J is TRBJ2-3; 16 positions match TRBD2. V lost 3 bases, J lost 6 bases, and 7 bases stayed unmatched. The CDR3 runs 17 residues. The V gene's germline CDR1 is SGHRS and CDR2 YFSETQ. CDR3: CASSSGTSGGARDTQYF. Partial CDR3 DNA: TGCGCCAGCAGCTCCGGGACTAGCGGGGGGGCCAGGGATACG.

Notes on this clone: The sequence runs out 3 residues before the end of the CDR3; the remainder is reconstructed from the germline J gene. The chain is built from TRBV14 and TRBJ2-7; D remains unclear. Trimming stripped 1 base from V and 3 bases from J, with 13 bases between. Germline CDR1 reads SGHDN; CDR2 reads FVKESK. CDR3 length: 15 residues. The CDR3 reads CASSQGGQLNYEQYF. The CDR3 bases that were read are TGTGCCAGCAGCCAAGGCGGCCAGCTAAACTACGAG.

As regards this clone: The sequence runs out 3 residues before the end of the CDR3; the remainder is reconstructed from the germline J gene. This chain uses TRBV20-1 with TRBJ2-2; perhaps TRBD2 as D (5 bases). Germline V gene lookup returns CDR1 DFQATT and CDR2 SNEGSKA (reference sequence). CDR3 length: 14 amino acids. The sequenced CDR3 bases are TGCAGTGCTAGACCGATGGCGACTAATGAAAAG. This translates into CSARPMATNEK. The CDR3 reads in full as CSARPMATNEKLFF.

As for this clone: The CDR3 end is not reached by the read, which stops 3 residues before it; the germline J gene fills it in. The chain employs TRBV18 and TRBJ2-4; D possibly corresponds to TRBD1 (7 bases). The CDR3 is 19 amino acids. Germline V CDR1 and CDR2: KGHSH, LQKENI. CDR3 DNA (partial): TGTGCCAGCTCAAAAGACAGGGAACAAAGTCTACCCCGGGAGAATGGT. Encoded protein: CASSKDREQSLPRENG. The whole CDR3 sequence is CASSKDREQSLPRENGQYF.

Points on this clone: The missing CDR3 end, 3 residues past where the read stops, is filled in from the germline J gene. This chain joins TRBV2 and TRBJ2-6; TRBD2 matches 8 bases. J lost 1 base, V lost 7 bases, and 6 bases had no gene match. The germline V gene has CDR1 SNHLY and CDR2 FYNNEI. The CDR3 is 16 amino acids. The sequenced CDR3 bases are TGTGCCAGCAAGGTAGCGGGGTATTCTGGGGCCAACGTC. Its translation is CASKVAGYSGANV. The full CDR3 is CASKVAGYSGANVLTF.

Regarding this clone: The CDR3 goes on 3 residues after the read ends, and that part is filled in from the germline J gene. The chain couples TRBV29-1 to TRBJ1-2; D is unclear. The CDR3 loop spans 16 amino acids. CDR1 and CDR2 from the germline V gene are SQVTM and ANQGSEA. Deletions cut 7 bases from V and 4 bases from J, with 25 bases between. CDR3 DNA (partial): TGCAGCGCCCCATCGGCAGGTCCCTATAGTAGCTATGGC. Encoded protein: CSAPSAGPYSSYG. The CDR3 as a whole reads CSAPSAGPYSSYGYTF. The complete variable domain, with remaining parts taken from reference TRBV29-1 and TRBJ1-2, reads SAVISQKPSRDICQRGTSLTIQCQVDSQVTMMFWYRQQPGQSLTLIATANQGSEATYESGFVIDKFPISRPNLTFSTLTVSNMSPEDSSIYLCSAPSAGPYSSYGYTFGSGTRLTVV.

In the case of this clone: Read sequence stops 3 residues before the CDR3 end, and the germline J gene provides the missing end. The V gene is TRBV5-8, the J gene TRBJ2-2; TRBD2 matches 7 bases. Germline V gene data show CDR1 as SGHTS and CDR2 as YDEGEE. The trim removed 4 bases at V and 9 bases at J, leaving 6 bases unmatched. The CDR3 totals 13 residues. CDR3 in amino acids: CASSPRDYRELFF. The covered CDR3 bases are TGTGCCAGCAGCCCCAGGGACTATCGGGAG. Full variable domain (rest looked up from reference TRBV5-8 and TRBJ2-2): EAGVTQSPTHLIKTRGQQATLRCSPISGHTSVYWYQQALGLGLQFLLWYDEGEERNRGNFPPRFSGRQFPNYSSELNVNALELEDSALYLCASSPRDYRELFFGEGSRLTVL.

The CDR3 spells CASSPGQGPAGNTIYF. The CDR3 DNA, read in part, is TGCGCCAGCAGCCCGGGACAGGGCCCGGCTGGAAACACC. The chain has TRBV5-1 and TRBJ1-3, with 9 bases identical to TRBD1. Coverage ceases 3 residues before the CDR3 finishes, and the germline J gene fills in the end. The CDR3 totals 16 residues. The germline gives CDR1 SGHRS, CDR2 YFSETQ. With 4 bases clipped from V and 2 bases from J, the junction kept 7 bases outside the gene matches.

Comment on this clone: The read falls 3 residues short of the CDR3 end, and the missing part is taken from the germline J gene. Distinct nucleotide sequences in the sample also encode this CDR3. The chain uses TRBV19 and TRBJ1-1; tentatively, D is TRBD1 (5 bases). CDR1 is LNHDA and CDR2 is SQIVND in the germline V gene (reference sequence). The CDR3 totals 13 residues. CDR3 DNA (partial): TGTGCCAGTAGTACCGGGGGAGGCTTTGAG. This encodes CASSTGGGFE. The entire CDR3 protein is CASSTGGGFEAFF.